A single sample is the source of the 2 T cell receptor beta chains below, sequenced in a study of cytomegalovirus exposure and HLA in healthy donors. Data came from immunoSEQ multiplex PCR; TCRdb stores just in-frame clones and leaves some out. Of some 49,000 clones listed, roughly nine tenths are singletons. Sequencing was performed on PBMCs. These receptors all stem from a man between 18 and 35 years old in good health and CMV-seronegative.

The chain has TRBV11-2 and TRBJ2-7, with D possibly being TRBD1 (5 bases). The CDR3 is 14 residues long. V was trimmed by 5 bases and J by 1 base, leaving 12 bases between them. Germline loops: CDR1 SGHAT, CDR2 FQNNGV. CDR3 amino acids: CASSDLGASYEQYF. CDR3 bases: TGTGCCAGCAGCGACCTAGGGGCTTCCTACGAGCAGTACTTC.

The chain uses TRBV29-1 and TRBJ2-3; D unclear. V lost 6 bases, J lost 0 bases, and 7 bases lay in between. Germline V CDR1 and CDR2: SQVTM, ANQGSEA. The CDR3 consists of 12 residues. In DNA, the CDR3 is TGCAGCGTCACCTACAGCACAGATACGCAGTATTTT. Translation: CSVTYSTDTQYF.